The clone carrying this T cell receptor beta chain has just a few counts. What it binds is not known. cDNA libraries for TCR alpha and TCR beta, carrying sample barcodes and UMIs, came from 5'RACE with constant-segment primers. TCRdb analysed the 5' RACE reads with MiXCR anew, one entry per CDR3 protein. The data contain 130,000 to 150,000 distinct CDR3 sequences, approximately 5.7% of them singletons. This CDR3 region has 16 residues. V was clipped by 4 bases and J by 0 bases; unmatched bases: 7. CDR1 is MNHNY, CDR2 SVGAGI, per germline (reference sequence). This sample stems from a study of T-cell memory formation after mild COVID-19. Whole-study results and caveats: Prior to infection, memory already included some responding clones, suggesting cross-reactive memory joined. Researchers report contracting CD4+ clones mostly in CM and EM, with CD8+ clones in EMRA. Second-wave clones that peaked on day 37 lacked confirmed SARS-CoV-2 specificity.

The TCR was taken from an adult woman who had mild COVID-19 (a few samples of this study predate the infection). Cell type and time point are not known. Input material: PBMCs or a T cell subset sorted from them (not recorded which). The chain is built from TRBV6-6 and TRBJ2-3; 7 nucleotides agree with TRBD1. CDR3 bases: TGTGCCAGCAGTTGGGACAGAATAACTAGCACAGATACGCAGTATTTT. It encodes CASSWDRITSTDTQYF.